This entry features one T cell receptor beta chain sequence. Relative to the germline gene, one junction end is altered; a read error may explain this. The CDR3 consists of 17 residues. Germline assignment: CDR1 MDHEN and CDR2 SYDVKM. This entry belongs to a study of tumor and adjacent non-tumor tissue in lung cancer. Three rounds of nested PCR, following a modified ARM-PCR protocol, produced the TCRbeta library. TCRdb itself ran the multiplex PCR reads through MiXCR, one entry per CDR3 protein. Among fewer than 100,000 distinct CDR3 sequences listed, 80% to 90% were seen once. RNA was extracted from bulk tissue without any cell sorting. This non-tumor lung sample came from over 3 cm beyond the tumor edge.

This clonotype originated in a man in his 60s with non-small cell lung cancer. The source material was distant non-tumor lung tissue. V and J are TRBV28 and TRBJ1-5, with D possibly matching TRBD2 (5 bases). The last part of the DNA fits TRBJ2-3 better; the J call may be wrong. Here the CDR3 DNA reads TGTGTCAGCAGTTTATTTTACACGGGGAAATGGGGTCAGCCCCAGTATTTT. This encodes CVSSLFYTGKWGQPQYF.